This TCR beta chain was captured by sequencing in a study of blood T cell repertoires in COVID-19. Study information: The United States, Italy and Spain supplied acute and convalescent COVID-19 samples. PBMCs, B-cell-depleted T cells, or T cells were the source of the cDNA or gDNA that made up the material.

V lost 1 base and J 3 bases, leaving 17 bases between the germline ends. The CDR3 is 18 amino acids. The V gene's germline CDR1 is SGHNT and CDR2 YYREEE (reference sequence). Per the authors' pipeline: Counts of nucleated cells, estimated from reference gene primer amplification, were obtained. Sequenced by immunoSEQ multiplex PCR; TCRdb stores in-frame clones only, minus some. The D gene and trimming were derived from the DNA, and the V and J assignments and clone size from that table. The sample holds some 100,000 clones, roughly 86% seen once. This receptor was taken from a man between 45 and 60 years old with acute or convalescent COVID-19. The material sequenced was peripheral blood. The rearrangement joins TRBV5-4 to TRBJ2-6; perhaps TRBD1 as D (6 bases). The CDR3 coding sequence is TGTGCCAGCAGCTTGAAACAGGGTGGGCTCGTTGGGGCCAACGTCCTGACTTTC. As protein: CASSLKQGGLVGANVLTF.